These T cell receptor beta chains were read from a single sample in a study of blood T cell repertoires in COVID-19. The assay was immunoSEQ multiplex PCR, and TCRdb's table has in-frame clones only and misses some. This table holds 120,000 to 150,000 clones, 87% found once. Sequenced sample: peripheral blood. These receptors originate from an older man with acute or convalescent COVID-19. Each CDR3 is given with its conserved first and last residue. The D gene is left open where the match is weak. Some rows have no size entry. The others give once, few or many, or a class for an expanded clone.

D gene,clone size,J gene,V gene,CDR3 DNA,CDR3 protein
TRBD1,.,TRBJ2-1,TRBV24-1,TGTGCCACCAGTGACCCGCCCGGGACAGGGTCCTACAATGAGCAGTTCTTC,CATSDPPGTGSYNEQFF
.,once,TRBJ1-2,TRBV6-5,TGTGCCAGCAGCCCAAGGACTCGCTATGGCTACACCTTC,CASSPRTRYGYTF
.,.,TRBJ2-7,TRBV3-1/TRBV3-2,TGTGCCAGCAGCCCCTTCTTGGGAGGCCATTCGGAGCAGTACTTC,CASSPFLGGHSEQYF
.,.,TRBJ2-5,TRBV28,TGTGCCAGCAGTTTGGGGGGTAGTTTGGAGACCCAGTACTTC,CASSLGGSLETQYF
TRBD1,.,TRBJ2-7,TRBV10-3,TGTGCCATCAGTGACGTCCGGGATCACAGGGGGTTGGCCTACGAGCAGTACTTC,CAISDVRDHRGLAYEQYF
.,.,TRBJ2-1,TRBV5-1,TGCGCCAGCAGCTTGGTTGGTTCGGGCAATGAGCAGTTCTTC,CASSLVGSGNEQFF
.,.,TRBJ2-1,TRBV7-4,TGTGCCAGCAGCCCGCAGGACAATGAGCAGTTCTTC,CASSPQDNEQFF
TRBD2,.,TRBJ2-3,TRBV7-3,TGTGCCAGCAGCCCCGCGGGAGCAGATACGCAGTATTTT,CASSPAGADTQYF
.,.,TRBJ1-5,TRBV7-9,TGTGCCAGCAGTGGGCAGGGGAATCAGCCCCAGCATTTT,CASSGQGNQPQHF
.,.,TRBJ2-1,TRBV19,TGTGCCAGTAGTCTTGCTGTGACTAGGATTGAGCAGTTCTTC,CASSLAVTRIEQFF
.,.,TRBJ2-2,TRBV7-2,TGTGCCAGCAGCCCTTACACCGGGGAGCTGTTTTTT,CASSPYTGELFF
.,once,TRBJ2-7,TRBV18,TGTGCCAGCTCACTCGGATCGGGGGTCACTTACGAGCAGTACTTC,CASSLGSGVTYEQYF
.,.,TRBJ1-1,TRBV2,TGTGCCAGCAGTGAAACGGGGTGGACTGAAGCTTTCTTT,CASSETGWTEAFF
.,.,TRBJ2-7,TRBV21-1,TGTGCCAGCAGCAAGCCGAGGGACAGGGGGCTATACGAGCAGTACTTC,CASSKPRDRGLYEQYF
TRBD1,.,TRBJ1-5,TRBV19,TGTGCCAGTAGTAAGACAGGGTGGGATCAGCCCCAGCATTTT,CASSKTGWDQPQHF
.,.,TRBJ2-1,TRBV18,TGTGCCAGCTCTCCCCAGTCAGTTCATGAGCAGTTCTTC,CASSPQSVHEQFF
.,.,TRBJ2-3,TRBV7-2,TGTGCCAGCGAGCCCCCCGAGCGGACAGATACGCAGTATTTT,CASEPPERTDTQYF
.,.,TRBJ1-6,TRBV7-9,TGTGCCAGCAGCGGAAAGACAGGCAATTCACCCCTCCACTTT,CASSGKTGNSPLHF
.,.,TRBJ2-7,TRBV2,TGTGCCAGCAGTATACTAGCCGCTTACGAGCAGTACTTC,CASSILAAYEQYF
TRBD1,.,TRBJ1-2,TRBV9,TGTGCCAGCAGCCCGCGGGACAGGTACACTAACTATGGCTACACCTTC,CASSPRDRYTNYGYTF
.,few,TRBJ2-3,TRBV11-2,TGTGCCAGCAGCTTAGCCCTCGCGGCAGATACGCAGTATTTT,CASSLALAADTQYF
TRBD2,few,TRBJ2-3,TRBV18,TGTGCCAGCTCCGAGCGGGAAGATACGCAGTATTTT,CASSEREDTQYF
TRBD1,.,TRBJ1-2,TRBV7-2,TGTGCCAGCAGCTTTACCGGGACAGGTGGCTATGGCTACACCTTC,CASSFTGTGGYGYTF
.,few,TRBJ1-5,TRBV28,TGTGCCAGCACCGCGGACGGGATTAATCAGCCCCAGCATTTT,CASTADGINQPQHF
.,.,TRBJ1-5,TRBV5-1,TGCGCCAGCAGCTTGGCAGGGGTTAATCAGCCCCAGCATTTT,CASSLAGVNQPQHF
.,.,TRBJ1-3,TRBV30,TGTGCCTGGAGTGTTGACAGAGGAAACACCATATATTTT,CAWSVDRGNTIYF
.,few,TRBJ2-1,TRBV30,TGTGCCTGGAGCGAACAACCTAGCTTCGAGCAGTTCTTC,CAWSEQPSFEQFF
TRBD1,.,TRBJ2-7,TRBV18,TGTGCCAGCTCAAGACAGGGGCCCGAGCAGTACTTC,CASSRQGPEQYF
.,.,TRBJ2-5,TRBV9,TGTGCCAGCAGCGTACGGGGTGGTGAGACCCAGTACTTC,CASSVRGGETQYF
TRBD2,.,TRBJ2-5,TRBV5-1,TGCGCCAGCAGCTCAGTAGCGGGGAGACAAGAGACCCAGTACTTC,CASSSVAGRQETQYF
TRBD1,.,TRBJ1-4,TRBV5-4,TGTGCCAGCAGCGCGGGGACAGGGTTATCGGAAAAACTGTTTTTT,CASSAGTGLSEKLFF
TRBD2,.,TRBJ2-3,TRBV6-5,TGTGCCAGCAGTTACCTTCTAGCGGGGGGACCAGATACGCAGTATTTT,CASSYLLAGGPDTQYF
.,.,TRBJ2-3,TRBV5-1,TGCGCCAGCTCAATCCAAGAGAGCACAGATACGCAGTATTTT,CASSIQESTDTQYF
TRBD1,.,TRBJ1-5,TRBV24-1,TGTGCCACCAGTGATAGGACAGGGGGCACTCAGCCCCAGCATTTT,CATSDRTGGTQPQHF
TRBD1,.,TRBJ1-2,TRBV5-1,TGCGCCAGCAGCGGGGACAGCCCAGGCCGCGGCTACACCTTC,CASSGDSPGRGYTF
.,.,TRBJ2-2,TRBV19,TGTGCCAGTAGTACCAGGGGGGATTCAACCGGGGAGCTGTTTTTT,CASSTRGDSTGELFF
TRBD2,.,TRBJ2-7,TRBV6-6,TGTGCCAGCACCCCCACCGGGACTAGCGGTGAGCAGTACTTC,CASTPTGTSGEQYF
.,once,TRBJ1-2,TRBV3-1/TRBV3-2,TGTGCCAGCAGCGATGAATTAGACTATGGCTACACCTTC,CASSDELDYGYTF
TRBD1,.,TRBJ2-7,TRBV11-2,TGTGCCAGCAGCTTAGAAACCCCAGGGGGCGGCGAGCAGTACTTC,CASSLETPGGGEQYF
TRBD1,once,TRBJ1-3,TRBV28,TGTGCCAGCAGTAAACAGGGGGCCAACTCTGGAAACACCATATATTTT,CASSKQGANSGNTIYF
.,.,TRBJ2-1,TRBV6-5,TGTGCCAGCAAAGACGGGGGAAATGAGCAGTTCTTC,CASKDGGNEQFF
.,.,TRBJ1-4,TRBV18,TGTGCCAGCTCACCACCGAGTTTTAATGAAAAACTGTTTTTT,CASSPPSFNEKLFF
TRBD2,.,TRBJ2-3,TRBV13,TGTGCCAGCAACCTTAGGGGACTAGGGGCAGATACGCAGTATTTT,CASNLRGLGADTQYF